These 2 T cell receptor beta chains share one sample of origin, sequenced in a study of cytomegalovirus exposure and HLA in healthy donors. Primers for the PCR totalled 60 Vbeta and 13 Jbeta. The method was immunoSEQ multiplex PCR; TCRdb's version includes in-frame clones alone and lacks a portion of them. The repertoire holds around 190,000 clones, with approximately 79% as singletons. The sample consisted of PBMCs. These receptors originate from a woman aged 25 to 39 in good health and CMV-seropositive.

This chain's CDR3 is CASSPDRDYGYTF. The DNA of the CDR3 is TGTGCCAGCAGCCCGGACAGGGACTATGGCTACACCTTC. The rearrangement links TRBV5-6 to TRBJ1-2; 8 bases are shared with TRBD1. V lost 4 bases, J lost 3 bases, and 2 bases stayed unmatched. The CDR3 length is 13 residues. In germline, CDR1 is SGHDT, CDR2 YYEEEE.

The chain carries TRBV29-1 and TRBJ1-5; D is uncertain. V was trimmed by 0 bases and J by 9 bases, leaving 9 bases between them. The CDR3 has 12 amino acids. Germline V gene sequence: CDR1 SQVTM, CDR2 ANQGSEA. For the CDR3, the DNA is TGCAGCGTTGAAGACGGAGATCGGCCCCAGCATTTT. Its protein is CSVEDGDRPQHF.